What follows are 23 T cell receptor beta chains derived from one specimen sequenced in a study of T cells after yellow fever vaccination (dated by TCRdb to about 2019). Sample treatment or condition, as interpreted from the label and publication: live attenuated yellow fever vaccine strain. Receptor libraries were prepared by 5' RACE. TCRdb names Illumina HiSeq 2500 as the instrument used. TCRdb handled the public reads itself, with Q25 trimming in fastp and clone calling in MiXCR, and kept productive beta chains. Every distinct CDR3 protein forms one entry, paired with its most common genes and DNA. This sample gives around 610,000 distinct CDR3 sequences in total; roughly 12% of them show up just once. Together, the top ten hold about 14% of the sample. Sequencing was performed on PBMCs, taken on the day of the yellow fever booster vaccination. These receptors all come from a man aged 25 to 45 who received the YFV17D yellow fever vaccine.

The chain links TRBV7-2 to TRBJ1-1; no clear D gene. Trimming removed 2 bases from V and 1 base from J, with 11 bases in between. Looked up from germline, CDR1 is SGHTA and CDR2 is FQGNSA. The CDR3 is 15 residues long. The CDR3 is CASSLRSGTNTEAFF. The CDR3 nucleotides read TGTGCCAGCAGCTTAAGGTCAGGAACGAACACTGAAGCTTTCTTT. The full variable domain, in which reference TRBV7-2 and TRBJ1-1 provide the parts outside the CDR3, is GAGVSQSPSNKVTEKGKDVELRCDPISGHTALYWYRQSLGQGLEFLIYFQGNSAPDKSGLPSDRFSAERTGGSVSTLTIQRTQQEDSAVYLCASSLRSGTNTEAFFGQGTRLTVV.

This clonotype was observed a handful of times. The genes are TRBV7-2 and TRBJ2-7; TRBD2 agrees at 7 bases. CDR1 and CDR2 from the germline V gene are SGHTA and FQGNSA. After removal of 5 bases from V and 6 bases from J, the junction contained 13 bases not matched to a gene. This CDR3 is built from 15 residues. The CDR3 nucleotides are TGTGCCAGCAGCACCGCGGGAGCCATGAGGGGCGAGCAGTACTTC. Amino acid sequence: CASSTAGAMRGEQYF.

The CDR3 protein is CASLTEDNEQFF. In DNA, the CDR3 is TGTGCCAGCTTGACAGAGGACAATGAGCAGTTCTTC. The chain uses TRBV16 and TRBJ2-1, with D possibly being TRBD1 (5 bases). Germline CDR1 and CDR2: KGHSY and FQNENV. The CDR3 covers 12 residues. V dropped 8 bases and J dropped 5 bases, with 10 bases sitting between them.

In DNA, the CDR3 is TGCGCCAGCAGCTCGGGTAACGGGATCGAGACCCAGTACTTC. It is translated as CASSSGNGIETQYF. J is TRBJ2-5 and V is TRBV5-1; tentative D call: TRBD2 (5 bases). Deletions cut 3 bases from V and 5 bases from J, with 14 bases between. Germline V lookup: CDR1 SGHRS, CDR2 YFSETQ. This CDR3 has 14 amino acids.

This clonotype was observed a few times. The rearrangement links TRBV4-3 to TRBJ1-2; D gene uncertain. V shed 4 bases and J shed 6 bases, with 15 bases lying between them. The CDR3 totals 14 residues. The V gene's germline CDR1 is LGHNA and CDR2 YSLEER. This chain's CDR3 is CASSRYTDANGYTF. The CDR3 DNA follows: TGCGCCAGCAGCCGCTATACTGACGCCAATGGCTACACCTTC.

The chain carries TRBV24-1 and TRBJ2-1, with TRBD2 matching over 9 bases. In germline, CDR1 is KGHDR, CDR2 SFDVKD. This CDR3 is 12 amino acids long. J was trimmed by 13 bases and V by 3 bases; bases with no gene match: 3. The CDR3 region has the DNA TGTGCCACCAGTGATCTTAGCGGGAGCCAGTTCTTC. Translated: CATSDLSGSQFF.

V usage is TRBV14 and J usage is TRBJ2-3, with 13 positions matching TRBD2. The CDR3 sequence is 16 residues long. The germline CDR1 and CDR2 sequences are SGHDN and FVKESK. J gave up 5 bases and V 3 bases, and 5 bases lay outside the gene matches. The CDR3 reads CASSHGTSGVRDTQYF. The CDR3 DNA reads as TGTGCCAGCAGCCACGGGACTAGCGGGGTACGAGATACGCAGTATTTT.

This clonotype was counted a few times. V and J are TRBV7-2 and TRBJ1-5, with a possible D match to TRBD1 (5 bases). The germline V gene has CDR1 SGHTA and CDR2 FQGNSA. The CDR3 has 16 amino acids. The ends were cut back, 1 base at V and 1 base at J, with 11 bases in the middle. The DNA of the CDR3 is TGTGCCAGCAGCTTAGAGGCAGGGATAAGCAATCAGCCCCAGCATTTT. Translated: CASSLEAGISNQPQHF.

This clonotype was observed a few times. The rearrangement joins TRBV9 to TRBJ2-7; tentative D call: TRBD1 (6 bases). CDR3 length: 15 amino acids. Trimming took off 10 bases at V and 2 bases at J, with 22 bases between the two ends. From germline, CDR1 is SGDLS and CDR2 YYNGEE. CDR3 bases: TGTGCCGGACAGAGGGACGGCTATTCCCCCTACGAGCAGTACTTC. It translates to CAGQRDGYSPYEQYF.

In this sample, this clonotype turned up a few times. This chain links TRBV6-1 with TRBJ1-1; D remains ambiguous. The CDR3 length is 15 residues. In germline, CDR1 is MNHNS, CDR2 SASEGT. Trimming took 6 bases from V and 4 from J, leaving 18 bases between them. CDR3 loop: CASSPATGLGTEAFF. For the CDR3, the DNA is TGTGCCAGCAGCCCTGCGACGGGGTTGGGCACTGAAGCTTTCTTT.

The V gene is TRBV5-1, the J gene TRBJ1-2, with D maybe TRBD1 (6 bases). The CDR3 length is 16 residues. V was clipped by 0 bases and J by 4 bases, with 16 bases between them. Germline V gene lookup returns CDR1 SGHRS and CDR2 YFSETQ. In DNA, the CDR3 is TGCGCCAGCAGCTTGGGGGGGGCCGGACGATCCTATGGCTACACCTTC. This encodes CASSLGGAGRSYGYTF. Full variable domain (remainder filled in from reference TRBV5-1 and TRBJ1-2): KAGVTQTPRYLIKTRGQQVTLSCSPISGHRSVSWYQQTPGQGLQFLFEYFSETQRNKGNFPGRFSGRQFSNSRSEMNVSTLELGDSALYLCASSLGGAGRSYGYTFGSGTRLTVV.

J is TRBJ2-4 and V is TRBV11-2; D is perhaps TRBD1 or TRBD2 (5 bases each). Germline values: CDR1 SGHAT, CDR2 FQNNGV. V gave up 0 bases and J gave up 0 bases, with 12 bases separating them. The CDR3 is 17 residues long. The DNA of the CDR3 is TGTGCCAGCAGCTTAGACCTGCCGGGGACAGCCAAAAACATTCAGTACTTC. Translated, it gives CASSLDLPGTAKNIQYF.

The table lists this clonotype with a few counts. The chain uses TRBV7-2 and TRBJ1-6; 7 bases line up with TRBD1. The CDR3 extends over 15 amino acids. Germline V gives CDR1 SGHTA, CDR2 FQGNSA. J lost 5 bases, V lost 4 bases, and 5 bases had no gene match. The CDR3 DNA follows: TGTGCCAGCAGCTCAGGGACAGATAATAATTCACCCCTCCACTTT. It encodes CASSSGTDNNSPLHF.

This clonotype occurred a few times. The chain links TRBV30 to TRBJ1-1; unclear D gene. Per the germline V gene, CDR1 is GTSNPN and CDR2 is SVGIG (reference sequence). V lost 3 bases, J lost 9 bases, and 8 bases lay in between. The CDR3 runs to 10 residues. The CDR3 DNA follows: TGTGCCTGGAGCAAAAGTCAAGCTTTCTTT. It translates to CAWSKSQAFF.

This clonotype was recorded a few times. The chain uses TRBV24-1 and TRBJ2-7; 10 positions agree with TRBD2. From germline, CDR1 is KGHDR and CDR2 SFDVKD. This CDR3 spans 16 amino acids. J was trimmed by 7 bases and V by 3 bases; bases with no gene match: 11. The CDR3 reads CATSDRKREGREEQYF. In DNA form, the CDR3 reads TGTGCCACCAGTGATCGCAAGCGGGAGGGCCGTGAAGAGCAGTACTTC.

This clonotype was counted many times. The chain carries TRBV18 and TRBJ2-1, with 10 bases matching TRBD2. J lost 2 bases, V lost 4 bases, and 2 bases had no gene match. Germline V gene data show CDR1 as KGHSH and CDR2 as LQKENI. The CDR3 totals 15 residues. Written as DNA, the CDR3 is TGTGCCAGCTCACTGCTAGCGGGAGCCTACAATGAGCAGTTCTTC. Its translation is CASSLLAGAYNEQFF.

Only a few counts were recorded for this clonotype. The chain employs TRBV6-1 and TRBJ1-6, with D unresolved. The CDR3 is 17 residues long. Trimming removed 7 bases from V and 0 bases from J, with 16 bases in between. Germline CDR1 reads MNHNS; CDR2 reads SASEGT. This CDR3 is CASTTVGRSSYNSPLHF. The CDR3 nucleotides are TGTGCCAGCACCACGGTGGGCCGGAGCTCCTATAATTCACCCCTCCACTTT.

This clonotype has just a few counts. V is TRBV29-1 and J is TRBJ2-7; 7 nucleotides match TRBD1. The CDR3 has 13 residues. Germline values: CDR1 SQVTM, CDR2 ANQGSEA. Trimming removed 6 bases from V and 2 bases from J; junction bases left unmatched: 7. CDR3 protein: CSVARDSPYEQYF. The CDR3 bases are TGCAGCGTCGCGAGGGACAGCCCCTACGAGCAGTACTTC.

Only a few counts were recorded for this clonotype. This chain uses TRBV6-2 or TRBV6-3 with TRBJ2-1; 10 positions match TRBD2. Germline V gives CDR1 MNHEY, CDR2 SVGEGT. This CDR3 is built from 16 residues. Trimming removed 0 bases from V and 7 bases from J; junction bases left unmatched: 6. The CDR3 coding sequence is TGTGCCAGCAGTTACTCGGGTAGCGGGAGGTCTAATGAGCAGTTCTTC. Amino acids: CASSYSGSGRSNEQFF.

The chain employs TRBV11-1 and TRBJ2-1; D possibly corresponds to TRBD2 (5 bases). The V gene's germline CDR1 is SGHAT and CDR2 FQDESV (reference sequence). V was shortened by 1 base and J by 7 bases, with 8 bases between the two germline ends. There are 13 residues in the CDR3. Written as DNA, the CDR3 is TGTGCCAGCAGCTTAGTAGCGCAGAATGAGCAGTTCTTC. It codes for CASSLVAQNEQFF.

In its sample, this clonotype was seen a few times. The CDR3 coding sequence is TGCGCCAGCGGACACAGCTCCTACGAGCAGTACTTC. This codes for CASGHSSYEQYF. The V gene is TRBV10-1, the J gene TRBJ2-7; maybe TRBD1 (5 bases). V lost 8 bases and J 0 bases, leaving 8 bases between the germline ends. There are 12 residues in the CDR3. Looked up from germline, CDR1 is WNHNN and CDR2 is SYGVQD (reference sequence).

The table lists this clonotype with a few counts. Here the CDR3 reads CASSLGPAGGLNEQFF. The CDR3, as DNA: TGTGCCAGCAGCTTAGGCCCAGCGGGAGGTCTCAATGAGCAGTTCTTC. This chain uses TRBV7-2 with TRBJ2-1, with 9 positions matching TRBD2. Germline V gene sequence: CDR1 SGHTA, CDR2 FQGNSA. V lost 1 base to trimming and J lost 6 bases; unmatched junction nucleotides: 7. There are 16 residues in the CDR3.

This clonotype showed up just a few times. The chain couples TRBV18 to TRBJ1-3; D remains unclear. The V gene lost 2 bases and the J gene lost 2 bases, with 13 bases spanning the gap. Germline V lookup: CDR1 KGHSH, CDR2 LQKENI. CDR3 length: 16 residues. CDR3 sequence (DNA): TGTGCCAGCTCACCAGCGAGGGCGGTTACTGGAAACACCATATATTTT. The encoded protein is CASSPARAVTGNTIYF. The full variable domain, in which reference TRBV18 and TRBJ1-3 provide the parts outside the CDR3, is NAGVMQNPRHLVRRRGQEARLRCSPMKGHSHVYWYRQLPEEGLKFMVYLQKENIIDESGMPKERFSAEFPKEGPSILRIQQVVRGDSAAYFCASSPARAVTGNTIYFGEGSWLTVV.